These 24 T cell receptor beta chains came from one sample sequenced in a study of PD-1 blockade in mismatch repair-deficient tumors. The table came from immunoSEQ multiplex PCR; TCRdb's copy has only in-frame clones and leaves some out. Among approximately 100,000 clones, 82% were seen once, and the ten largest hold around 5.8%. Sequenced here: peripheral blood, sampled 36 weeks after starting pembrolizumab. These receptors all stem from an adult with mismatch repair-deficient cancer.

This clone was seen a few times. J is TRBJ1-2 and V is TRBV4-1; D gene unclear. Germline lookup yields CDR1 MGHRA and CDR2 YSYEKL. This CDR3 region has 14 residues. V shed 0 bases and J shed 2 bases, with 7 bases lying between them. CDR3 in amino acids: CASSQDERNYGYTF. CDR3 sequence (DNA): TGCGCCAGCAGCCAAGATGAGAGGAACTATGGCTACACCTTC.

The genes are TRBV5-1 and TRBJ2-1, with D possibly matching TRBD1 (6 bases). The ends were cut back, 4 bases at V and 8 bases at J, with 16 bases in the middle. The CDR3 length is 14 residues. In germline, CDR1 is SGHRS, CDR2 YFSETQ. CDR3: CASSKLRPGDEQFF. The CDR3 coding sequence is TGCGCCAGCAGCAAACTACGACCAGGGGATGAGCAGTTCTTC.

This sequence joins TRBV6-1 and TRBJ1-1, with a weak D call TRBD1 (6 bases). V was cut by 7 bases and J by 6 bases, with 12 bases left in between. Germline V gene data show CDR1 as MNHNS and CDR2 as SASEGT. CDR3 size: 12 residues. Here the CDR3 reads CASTLQGPEAFF. CDR3 sequence (DNA): TGTGCCAGCACCCTACAGGGACCTGAAGCTTTCTTT.

The chain combines TRBV7-9 with TRBJ1-1; D is unclear. The CDR3 is 14 amino acids. Germline CDR1 SEHNR, CDR2 FQNEAQ (reference sequence). V was trimmed by 5 bases and J by 1 base, leaving 11 bases between them. The CDR3 DNA is TGTGCCAGCAGCGCGTCCGGTAGGAACACTGAAGCTTTCTTT. Translating gives CASSASGRNTEAFF.

The V and J genes are TRBV9 and TRBJ1-3; D is unresolved. This CDR3 is 15 amino acids long. The germline gives CDR1 SGDLS, CDR2 YYNGEE. The germline V and J ends were trimmed by 0 bases and 3 bases, with 10 bases remaining between them. The DNA for the CDR3 is TGTGCCAGCAGCGTAGTGTTAGGAGGTGGAAACACCATATATTTT. Its protein product is CASSVVLGGGNTIYF.

The chain is built from TRBV7-4 and TRBJ1-2; D perhaps matches TRBD1 (5 bases). Trimming pared 3 bases from V and 4 bases from J, leaving 15 bases between. The CDR3 is 15 amino acids. The V gene's germline CDR1 is SGHVT and CDR2 SQSDAQ. CDR3 sequence: CASSFRQIGPYGYTF. The CDR3 coding sequence is TGTGCCAGCAGCTTTCGACAGATAGGGCCCTATGGCTACACCTTC.

This clone was observed a handful of times. This sequence joins TRBV11-2 and TRBJ2-7; 8 nucleotides line up with TRBD2. Germline V CDR1 and CDR2: SGHAT, FQNNGV. V lost 5 bases to trimming and J lost 7 bases; unmatched junction nucleotides: 13. The CDR3 consists of 15 residues. For the CDR3, the DNA is TGTGCCAGCAGCCCTCAACTAGCGGCCCTCGGGGAGCAGTACTTC. The encoded protein is CASSPQLAALGEQYF.

The chain employs TRBV27 and TRBJ1-4; 8 bases are a match to TRBD1. The CDR3 is 12 amino acids. After removal of 5 bases from V and 11 bases from J, the junction contained 4 bases not matched to a gene. Germline lookup yields CDR1 MNHEY and CDR2 SMNVEV (reference sequence). This CDR3 reads CASSARQGKLFF. CDR3 DNA sequence: TGTGCCAGCAGTGCAAGACAGGGGAAACTGTTTTTT.

The chain joins TRBV7-2 to TRBJ2-7; D unresolved. Germline lookup yields CDR1 SGHTA and CDR2 FQGNSA. V dropped 1 base and J dropped 4 bases, with 11 bases sitting between them. This CDR3 spans 14 amino acids. CDR3 protein: CASSLDPPDYEQYF. The CDR3 DNA reads TGTGCCAGCAGCTTAGATCCCCCAGATTACGAGCAGTACTTC. Drawing the rest from reference TRBV7-2 and TRBJ2-7, the complete variable domain is GAGVSQSPSNKVTEKGKDVELRCDPISGHTALYWYRQSLGQGLEFLIYFQGNSAPDKSGLPSDRFSAERTGGSVSTLTIQRTQQEDSAVYLCASSLDPPDYEQYFGPGTRLTVT.

The rearrangement links TRBV21-1 to TRBJ2-2; TRBD1, as called in the table, went unchecked against the DNA. TRBV21-1 is marked as a pseudogene. This CDR3 contains 14 residues. Here the CDR3 reads CASPPRGRPGELFF. The CDR3 DNA follows: TGTGCCAGCCCCCCCAGGGGCCGGCCCGGGGAGCTGTTTTTT.

The chain is built from TRBV7-9 and TRBJ1-4, with 7 bases fitting TRBD1. J gave up 7 bases and V 3 bases, and 11 bases lay outside the gene matches. The germline V gene has CDR1 SEHNR and CDR2 FQNEAQ (reference sequence). The CDR3 length is 16 residues. Here the CDR3 reads CASSLDPQGRGEKLFF. The CDR3 bases are TGTGCCAGCAGCTTGGATCCACAGGGGCGGGGTGAAAAACTGTTTTTT.

The rearrangement joins TRBV5-4 to TRBJ2-1; D unclear. This CDR3 region has 15 residues. Trimming stripped 3 bases from V and 5 bases from J, with 15 bases between. In germline, CDR1 is SGHNT, CDR2 YYREEE (reference sequence). The CDR3 loop is CASSSRIKRHNEQFF. In DNA, the CDR3 is TGTGCCAGCAGCTCCCGAATAAAACGGCACAATGAGCAGTTCTTC.

The chain employs TRBV5-4 and TRBJ2-1, with 15 bases that match TRBD2. This CDR3 is built from 15 residues. The V gene's germline CDR1 is SGHNT and CDR2 YYREEE (reference sequence). V lost 3 bases to trimming and J lost 9 bases; unmatched junction nucleotides: 4. The CDR3 DNA sequence: TGTGCCAGCAGCTCCGGACTAGCGGGGGGGGGTGAGCAGTTCTTC. Its translation: CASSSGLAGGGEQFF.

This clone appeared a single time. This chain connects TRBV7-9 to TRBJ2-1; D is unclear. With 2 bases removed from V and 2 bases from J, the gap between germline ends came to 13 bases. Germline lookup yields CDR1 SEHNR and CDR2 FQNEAQ (reference sequence). CDR3 size: 16 residues. The CDR3 nucleotides read TGTGCCAGCAGCTTATGGGTCAGTATAACCTACAATGAGCAGTTCTTC. The encoded protein is CASSLWVSITYNEQFF.

V usage is TRBV9 and J usage is TRBJ1-2; no clear D. V lost 0 bases and J lost 2, with 11 bases in between. The CDR3 has 15 residues. The germline V gene has CDR1 SGDLS and CDR2 YYNGEE. The CDR3 DNA follows: TGTGCCAGCAGCGTAGCAGCAGGATCAAACTATGGCTACACCTTC. This encodes CASSVAAGSNYGYTF. The full variable domain, in which reference TRBV9 and TRBJ1-2 provide the parts outside the CDR3, is DSGVTQTPKHLITATGQRVTLRCSPRSGDLSVYWYQQSLDQGLQFLIQYYNGEERAKGNILERFSAQQFPDLHSELNLSSLELGDSALYFCASSVAAGSNYGYTFGSGTRLTVV.

This clone was seen a few times. The chain uses TRBV29-1 and TRBJ2-4; D is possibly TRBD1 (5 bases). The CDR3 spans 11 residues. V shed 7 bases and J shed 12 bases, with 16 bases lying between them. Germline V gene lookup returns CDR1 SQVTM and CDR2 ANQGSEA. CDR3 sequence reads: CSGVQDKAQYF. The CDR3 DNA sequence: TGCAGCGGTGTACAGGATAAAGCTCAGTACTTC.

V usage is TRBV4-3 and J usage is TRBJ2-7, with TRBD1 matching over 10 bases. V gave up 2 bases and J gave up 3 bases; unmatched junction bases: 4. The germline CDR1 and CDR2 sequences are LGHNA and YSLEER. This CDR3 contains 15 residues. CDR3 sequence reads: CASSQTGQGIYEQYF. DNA for the CDR3: TGCGCCAGCAGCCAAACGGGACAGGGGATCTACGAGCAGTACTTC.

This clone was observed a handful of times. The chain is built from TRBV13 and TRBJ1-4; TRBD1 aligns across 9 bases. Germline V gene data show CDR1 as PRHDT and CDR2 as FYEKMQ (reference sequence). The CDR3 is made up of 14 amino acids. Trimming cost V 4 bases and J 5 bases; bases outside gene matches: 2. The CDR3 nucleotides are TGTGCCAGCAGCTACGACAGGGGGAATGAAAAACTGTTTTTT. Translation gives CASSYDRGNEKLFF.

V gene TRBV4-1 combines with J gene TRBJ1-4; D is perhaps TRBD1 (5 bases). V was cut by 10 bases and J by 8 bases, with 17 bases left in between. The germline CDR1 and CDR2 sequences are MGHRA and YSYEKL. The CDR3 is made up of 13 amino acids. As DNA, the CDR3 is TGCGCCACCTCGTCGGGACTAGACGAAAAACTGTTTTTT. This codes for CATSSGLDEKLFF.

This clone was recorded only once. This rearrangement joins TRBV4-2 to TRBJ2-7; tentatively, D is TRBD1 (6 bases). Germline V gene sequence: CDR1 LGHNA, CDR2 YNFKEQ. The V end lost 6 bases, the J end lost 2 bases, and 17 bases lay between the germline ends. The CDR3 sequence is 15 residues long. Here the CDR3 reads CASRLGTRAPYEQYF. The CDR3 DNA reads TGTGCCAGCAGACTAGGGACAAGGGCACCCTACGAGCAGTACTTC.

CDR3 coding DNA: TGTGCCAGCAGCTGGACAGAAGTAGGCGAGCAGTACTTC. Its protein is CASSWTEVGEQYF. The V call is TRBV7-6, the J call TRBJ2-7; the D gene is possibly TRBD1 (6 bases). The length of the CDR3 is 13 residues. The V gene's germline CDR1 is SGHVS and CDR2 FNYEAQ. Trimming pared 4 bases from V and 6 bases from J, leaving 13 bases between. The whole variable domain, filled in from reference TRBV7-6 and TRBJ2-7, reads GAGVSQSPRYKVTKRGQDVALRCDPISGHVSLYWYRQALGQGPEFLTYFNYEAQQDKSGLPNDRFSAERPEGSISTLTIQRTEQRDSAMYRCASSWTEVGEQYFGPGTRLTVT.

This clone has only a few counts. The chain has TRBV30 and TRBJ2-7, with D tentatively TRBD2 (5 bases). The CDR3 is made up of 13 amino acids. The germline CDR1 and CDR2 sequences are GTSNPN and SVGIG (reference sequence). The V and J ends lost 0 bases and 5 bases respectively, with 11 bases between them. The DNA of the CDR3 is TGTGCCTGGAGTGTAGGAGAGCGGAACGAGCAGTACTTC. Its protein product is CAWSVGERNEQYF. Full variable domain (outside the CDR3, taken from reference TRBV30 and TRBJ2-7): SQTIHQWPATLVQPVGSPLSLECTVEGTSNPNLYWYRQAAGRGLQLLFYSVGIGQISSEVPQNLSASRPQDRQFILSSKKLLLSDSGFYLCAWSVGERNEQYFGPGTRLTVT.

The CDR3: CAWSDPLQGGNQPQHF. In DNA form, the CDR3 reads TGTGCCTGGAGTGACCCTTTACAGGGGGGCAATCAGCCCCAGCATTTT. The chain uses TRBV30 and TRBJ1-5; 8 nucleotides match TRBD1. Germline V gives CDR1 GTSNPN, CDR2 SVGIG (reference sequence). This CDR3 has 16 amino acids. V was pared by 1 base and J by 2 bases, with 7 bases of the junction left unmatched.

This chain uses TRBV19 with TRBJ2-7; weak D call: TRBD1 (6 bases). Germline CDR1 reads LNHDA; CDR2 reads SQIVND (reference sequence). The V gene lost 3 bases and the J gene lost 3 bases, with 18 bases spanning the gap. This CDR3 is built from 16 residues. Here the CDR3 DNA reads TGTGCCAGTAGTATGGGGGCTGGGTATTCCGGCTACGAGCAGTACTTC. This translates into CASSMGAGYSGYEQYF.